This T cell receptor beta chain came from a study of cytomegalovirus exposure and HLA in healthy donors. Broader study findings: Later genetic work tied a missense DCLRE1C variant to beta-chain V and J trimming.

PCR involved 60 Vbeta and 13 Jbeta primers. Sequenced by immunoSEQ multiplex PCR; TCRdb stores in-frame clones only, minus some. The sample records more than 85,000 clones, around 77% being singletons. About this clone: Its antigen is as yet unknown. In the same sample, other DNA sequences code for this CDR3.

The source is a female donor in good health and CMV-seronegative. What was sequenced was PBMCs.

The CDR3 DNA is TGTGCCAGCAGTGAAGGGACAGCCCGTAATTCACCCCTCCACTTT. Translating it yields CASSEGTARNSPLHF. J is TRBJ1-6 and V is TRBV6-1, with a weak D call TRBD1 (6 bases). Trimming took 1 base from V and 6 from J, leaving 10 bases between them. Per germline, CDR1 MNHNS and CDR2 SASEGT. The length of the CDR3 is 15 residues.